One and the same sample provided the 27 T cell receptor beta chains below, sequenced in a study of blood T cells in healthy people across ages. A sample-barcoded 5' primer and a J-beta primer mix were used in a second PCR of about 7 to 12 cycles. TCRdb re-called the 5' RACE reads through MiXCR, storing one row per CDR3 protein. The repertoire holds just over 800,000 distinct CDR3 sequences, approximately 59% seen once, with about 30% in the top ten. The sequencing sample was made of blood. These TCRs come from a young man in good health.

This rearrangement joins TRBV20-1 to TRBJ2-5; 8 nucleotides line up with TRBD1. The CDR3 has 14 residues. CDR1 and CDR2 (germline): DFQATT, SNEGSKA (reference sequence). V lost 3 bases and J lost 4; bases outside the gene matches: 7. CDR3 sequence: CSASSDRDGETQYF. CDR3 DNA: TGCAGTGCTAGTTCGGACAGGGACGGAGAGACCCAGTACTTC.

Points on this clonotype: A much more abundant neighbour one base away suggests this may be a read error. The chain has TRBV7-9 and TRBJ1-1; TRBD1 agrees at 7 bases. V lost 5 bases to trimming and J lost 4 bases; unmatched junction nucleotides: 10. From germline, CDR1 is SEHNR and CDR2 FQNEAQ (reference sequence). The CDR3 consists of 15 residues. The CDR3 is CASSTHRGRSTEAFF. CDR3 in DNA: TGTGCCAGCAGCACGCACAGGGGTCGGAGCACTGAAGCTTTCTTT.

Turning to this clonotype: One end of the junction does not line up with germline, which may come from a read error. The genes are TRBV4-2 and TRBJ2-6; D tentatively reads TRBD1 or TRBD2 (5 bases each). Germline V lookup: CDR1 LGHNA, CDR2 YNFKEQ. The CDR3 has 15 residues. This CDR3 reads CASSQSGSGGNVLTF. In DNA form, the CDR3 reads TGTGCCAGTAGCCAATCCGGATCTGGGGGCAACGTCCTGACTTTC.

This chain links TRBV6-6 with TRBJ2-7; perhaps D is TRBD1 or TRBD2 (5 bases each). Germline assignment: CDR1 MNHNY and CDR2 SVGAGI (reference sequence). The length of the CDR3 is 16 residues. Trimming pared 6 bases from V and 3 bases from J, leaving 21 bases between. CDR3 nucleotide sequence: TGTGCCAGCAGCGATGGGGGAATTTATTTAGGCTACGAGCAGTACTTC. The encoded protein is CASSDGGIYLGYEQYF.

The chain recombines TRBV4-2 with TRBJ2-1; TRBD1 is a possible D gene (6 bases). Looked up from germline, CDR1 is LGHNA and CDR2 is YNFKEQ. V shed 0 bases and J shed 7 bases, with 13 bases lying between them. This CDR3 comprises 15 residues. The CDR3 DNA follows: TGTGCCAGCAGCCAAGAGGGAGCAGGGGAAAATGAGCAGTTCTTC. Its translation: CASSQEGAGENEQFF.

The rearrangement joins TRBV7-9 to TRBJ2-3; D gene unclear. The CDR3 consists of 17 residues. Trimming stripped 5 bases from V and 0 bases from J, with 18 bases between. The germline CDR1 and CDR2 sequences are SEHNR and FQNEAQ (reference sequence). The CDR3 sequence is CASSLLGATSSTDTQYF. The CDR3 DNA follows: TGTGCCAGCAGCCTCCTTGGAGCAACCTCTAGCACAGATACGCAGTATTTT.

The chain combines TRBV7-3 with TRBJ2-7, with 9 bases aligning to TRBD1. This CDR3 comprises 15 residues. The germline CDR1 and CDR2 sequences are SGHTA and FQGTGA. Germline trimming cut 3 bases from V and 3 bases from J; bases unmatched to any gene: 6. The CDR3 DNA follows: TGTGCCAGCAGCTTCGGGACAGGGCCCTTCTACGAGCAGTACTTC. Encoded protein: CASSFGTGPFYEQYF.

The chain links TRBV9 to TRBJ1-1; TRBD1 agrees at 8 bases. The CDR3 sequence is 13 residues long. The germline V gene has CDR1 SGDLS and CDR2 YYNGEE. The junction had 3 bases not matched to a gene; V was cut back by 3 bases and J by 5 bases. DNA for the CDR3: TGTGCCAGCAGCGCAGGGGGCGGAACTGAAGCTTTCTTT. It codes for CASSAGGGTEAFF.

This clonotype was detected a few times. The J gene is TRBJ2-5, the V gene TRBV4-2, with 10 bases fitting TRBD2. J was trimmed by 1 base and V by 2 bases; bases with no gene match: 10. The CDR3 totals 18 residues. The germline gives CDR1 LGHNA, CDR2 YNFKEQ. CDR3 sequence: CASSQQVISGGFQETQYF. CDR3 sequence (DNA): TGTGCCAGCAGCCAACAAGTGATTAGCGGGGGGTTCCAAGAGACCCAGTACTTC.

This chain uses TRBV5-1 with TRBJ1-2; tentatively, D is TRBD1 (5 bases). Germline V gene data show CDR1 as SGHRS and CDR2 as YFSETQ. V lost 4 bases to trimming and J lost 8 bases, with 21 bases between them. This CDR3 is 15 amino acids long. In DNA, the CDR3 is TGCGCCAGCAGCCCCCGTGGCAGGGAGGTACGGGGCTACACCTTC. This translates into CASSPRGREVRGYTF. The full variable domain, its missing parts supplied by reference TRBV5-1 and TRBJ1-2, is KAGVTQTPRYLIKTRGQQVTLSCSPISGHRSVSWYQQTPGQGLQFLFEYFSETQRNKGNFPGRFSGRQFSNSRSEMNVSTLELGDSALYLCASSPRGREVRGYTFGSGTRLTVV.

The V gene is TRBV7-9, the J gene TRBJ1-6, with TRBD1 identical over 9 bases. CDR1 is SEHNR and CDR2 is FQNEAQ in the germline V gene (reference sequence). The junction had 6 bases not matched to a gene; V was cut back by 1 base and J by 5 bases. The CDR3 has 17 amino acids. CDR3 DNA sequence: TGTGCCAGCAGCTTAGGCACAGGGACAGGGAATAATTCACCCCTCCACTTT. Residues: CASSLGTGTGNNSPLHF.

This chain's CDR3 is CASSRQTRGIQPQHF. CDR3 nucleotides: TGTGCCAGCAGCCGACAAACCCGGGGGATCCAGCCCCAGCATTTT. This rearrangement joins TRBV3-1 to TRBJ1-5; possible D gene TRBD1, 5 bases. This CDR3 is built from 15 residues. Germline CDR1 is LGHDT and CDR2 is YNNKEL (reference sequence). V was shortened by 4 bases and J by 7 bases, with 17 bases between the two germline ends.

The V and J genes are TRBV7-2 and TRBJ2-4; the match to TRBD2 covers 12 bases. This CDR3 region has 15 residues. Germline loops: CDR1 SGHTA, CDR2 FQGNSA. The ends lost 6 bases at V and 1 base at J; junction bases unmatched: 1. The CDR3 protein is CASRGLAGAKNIQYF. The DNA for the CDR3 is TGTGCCAGCAGAGGACTAGCGGGGGCCAAAAACATTCAGTACTTC. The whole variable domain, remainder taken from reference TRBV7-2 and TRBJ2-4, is GAGVSQSPSNKVTEKGKDVELRCDPISGHTALYWYRQSLGQGLEFLIYFQGNSAPDKSGLPSDRFSAERTGGSVSTLTIQRTQQEDSAVYLCASRGLAGAKNIQYFGAGTRLSVL.

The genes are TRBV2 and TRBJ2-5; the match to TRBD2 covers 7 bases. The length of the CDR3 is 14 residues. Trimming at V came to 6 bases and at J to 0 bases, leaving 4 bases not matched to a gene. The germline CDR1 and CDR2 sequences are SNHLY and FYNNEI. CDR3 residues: CASRMRGYQETQYF. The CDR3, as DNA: TGTGCCAGCAGGATGCGGGGGTACCAAGAGACCCAGTACTTC.

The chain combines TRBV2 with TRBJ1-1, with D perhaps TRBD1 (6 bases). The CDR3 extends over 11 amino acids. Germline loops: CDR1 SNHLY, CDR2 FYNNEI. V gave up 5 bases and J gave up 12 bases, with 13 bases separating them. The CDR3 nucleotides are TGTGCCAGCAGTTCGGGACAAGAAACTTTCTTT. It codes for CASSSGQETFF.

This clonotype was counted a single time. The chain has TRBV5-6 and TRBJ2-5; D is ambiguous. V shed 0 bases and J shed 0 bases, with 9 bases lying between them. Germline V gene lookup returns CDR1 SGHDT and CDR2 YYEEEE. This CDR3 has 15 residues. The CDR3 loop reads CASSLAQTYQETQYF. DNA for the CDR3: TGTGCCAGCAGCTTGGCACAGACGTACCAAGAGACCCAGTACTTC.

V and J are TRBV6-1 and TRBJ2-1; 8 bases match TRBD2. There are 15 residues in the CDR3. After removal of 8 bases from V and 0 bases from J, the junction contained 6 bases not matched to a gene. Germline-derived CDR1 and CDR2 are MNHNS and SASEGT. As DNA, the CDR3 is TGTGCCAGCGGGGCGGGGGGCTTCTCCTACAATGAGCAGTTCTTC. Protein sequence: CASGAGGFSYNEQFF.

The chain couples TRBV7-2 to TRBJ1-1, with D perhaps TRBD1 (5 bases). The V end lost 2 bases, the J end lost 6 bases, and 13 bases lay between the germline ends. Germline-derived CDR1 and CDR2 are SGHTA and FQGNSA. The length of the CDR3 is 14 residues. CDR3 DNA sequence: TGTGCCAGCAGCTTACAGGGCGTAGTTGCTGAAGCTTTCTTT. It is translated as CASSLQGVVAEAFF.

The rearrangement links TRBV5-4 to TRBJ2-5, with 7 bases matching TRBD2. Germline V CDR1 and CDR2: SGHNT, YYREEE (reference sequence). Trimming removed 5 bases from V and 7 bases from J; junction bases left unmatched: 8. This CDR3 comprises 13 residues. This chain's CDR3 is CASRLMGGGTQYF. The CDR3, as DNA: TGTGCCAGCAGATTGATGGGGGGGGGGACCCAGTACTTC.

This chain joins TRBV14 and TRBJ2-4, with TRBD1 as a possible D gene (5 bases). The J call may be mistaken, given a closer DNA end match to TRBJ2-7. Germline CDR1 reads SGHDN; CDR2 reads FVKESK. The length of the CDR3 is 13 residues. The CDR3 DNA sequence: TGTGCCAGCAGCCGACAGATTCTCTACGAGCAGTACTTC. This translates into CASSRQILYEQYF.

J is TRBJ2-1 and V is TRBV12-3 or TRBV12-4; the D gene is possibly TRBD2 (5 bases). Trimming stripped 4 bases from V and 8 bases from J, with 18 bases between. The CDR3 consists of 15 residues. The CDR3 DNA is TGTGCCAGCAGTTGGACGGAGGCTAGGCGCTATGAGCAGTTCTTC. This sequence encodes CASSWTEARRYEQFF.

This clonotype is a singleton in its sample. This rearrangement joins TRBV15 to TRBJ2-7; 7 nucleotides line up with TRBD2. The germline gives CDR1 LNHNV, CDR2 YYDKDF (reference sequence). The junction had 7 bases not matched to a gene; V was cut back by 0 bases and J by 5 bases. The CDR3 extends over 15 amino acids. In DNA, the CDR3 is TGTGCCACCAGCAGAGATGAAGGGAGGGACCACGAGCAGTACTTC. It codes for CATSRDEGRDHEQYF. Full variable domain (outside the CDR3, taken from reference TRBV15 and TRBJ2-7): DAMVIQNPRYQVTQFGKPVTLSCSQTLNHNVMYWYQQKSSQAPKLLFHYYDKDFNNEADTPDNFQSRRPNTSFCFLDIRSPGLGDTAMYLCATSRDEGRDHEQYFGPGTRLTVT.

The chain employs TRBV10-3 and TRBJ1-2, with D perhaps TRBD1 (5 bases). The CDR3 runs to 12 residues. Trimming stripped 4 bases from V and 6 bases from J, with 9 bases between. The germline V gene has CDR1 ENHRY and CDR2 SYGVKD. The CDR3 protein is CAISGGRDGYTF. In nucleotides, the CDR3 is TGTGCCATCAGTGGGGGACGTGATGGCTACACCTTC.

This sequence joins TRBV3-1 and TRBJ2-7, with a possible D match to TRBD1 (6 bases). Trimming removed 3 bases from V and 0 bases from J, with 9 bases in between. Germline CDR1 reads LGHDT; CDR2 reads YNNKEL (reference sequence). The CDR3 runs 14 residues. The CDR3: CASSHNRASYEQYF. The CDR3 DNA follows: TGTGCCAGCAGCCACAACAGGGCCTCCTACGAGCAGTACTTC.

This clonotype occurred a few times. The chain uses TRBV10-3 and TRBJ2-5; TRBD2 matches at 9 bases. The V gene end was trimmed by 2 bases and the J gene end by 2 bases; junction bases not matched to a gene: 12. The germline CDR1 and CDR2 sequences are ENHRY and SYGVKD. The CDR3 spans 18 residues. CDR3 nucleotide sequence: TGTGCCATCAGTGAGACGAGTCAAAGGCGGGGGGGACAAGAGACCCAGTACTTC. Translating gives CAISETSQRRGGQETQYF.

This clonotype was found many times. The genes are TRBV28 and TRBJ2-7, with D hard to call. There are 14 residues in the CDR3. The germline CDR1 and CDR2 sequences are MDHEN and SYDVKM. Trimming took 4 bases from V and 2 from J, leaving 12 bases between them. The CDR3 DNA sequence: TGTGCCAGCAGTTCATCGACCCTTACCTACGAGCAGTACTTC. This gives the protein CASSSSTLTYEQYF.

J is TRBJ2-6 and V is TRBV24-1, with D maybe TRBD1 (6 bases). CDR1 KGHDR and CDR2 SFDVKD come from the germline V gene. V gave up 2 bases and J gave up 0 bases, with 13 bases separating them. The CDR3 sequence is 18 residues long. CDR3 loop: CATSDSAWDNSGANVLTF. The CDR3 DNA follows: TGTGCCACCAGTGATTCGGCATGGGACAACTCTGGGGCCAACGTCCTGACTTTC.